The 15 T cell receptor beta chains below come from one sample, sequenced in a study of T cells after somatic rescue of genetic block. TCRdb keeps only in-frame clones here, not all; method: immunoSEQ multiplex PCR. The data show 88,000 or so clones, 85% to 90% seen once. Sequencing used peripheral blood mononuclear cells (PBMCs). All receptors come from a woman under 30.

The chain recombines TRBV2 with TRBJ2-1, with 16 bases aligning to TRBD2. Looked up from germline, CDR1 is SNHLY and CDR2 is FYNNEI. The CDR3 runs to 17 residues. With 6 bases clipped from V and 10 bases from J, the junction kept 12 bases outside the gene matches. In DNA form, the CDR3 reads TGTGCCAGCAGGGGGACTAGCGGGAGGGATGTCCGGGTGGAGCAGTTCTTC. This codes for CASRGTSGRDVRVEQFF.

This chain joins TRBV6-4 and TRBJ1-2; 9 nucleotides match TRBD1. Looked up from germline, CDR1 is MRHNA and CDR2 is SNTAGT. With 5 bases clipped from V and 7 bases from J, the junction kept 8 bases outside the gene matches. The CDR3 has 14 residues. Here the CDR3 reads CASSQTGTGFGYTF. The CDR3 DNA is TGTGCCAGCAGTCAAACCGGGACAGGGTTTGGCTACACCTTC.

A single count supports this clone. The V call is TRBV7-9, the J call TRBJ1-5; no clear D gene. Trimming left V 3 bases short and J 1 base short, with 4 bases between. The CDR3 is made up of 13 amino acids. In germline, CDR1 is SEHNR, CDR2 FQNEAQ (reference sequence). The CDR3: CASSLTSNQPQHF. In DNA form, the CDR3 reads TGTGCCAGCAGCTTGACGAGCAATCAGCCCCAGCATTTT.

This clone was recorded once. CDR3 sequence (DNA): TGTGCCAGCAGTTACTCCGGGGACGGAAACACCATATATTTT. The encoded protein is CASSYSGDGNTIYF. The chain uses TRBV6-5 and TRBJ1-3, with D possibly TRBD1 on 5 matching bases. CDR1 and CDR2 (germline): MNHEY, SVGAGI. CDR3 size: 14 residues. Trimming shortened V by 0 bases and J by 4 bases, and 7 bases separated the two germline ends.

This clone was observed a handful of times. The chain uses TRBV5-1 and TRBJ1-1, with a tentative D call TRBD1 (5 bases). V shed 0 bases and J shed 6 bases, with 12 bases lying between them. Looked up from germline, CDR1 is SGHRS and CDR2 is YFSETQ. This CDR3 has 14 amino acids. As DNA, the CDR3 is TGCGCCAGCAGCTTGGTCTTGGGGGACGCTGAAGCTTTCTTT. It is translated as CASSLVLGDAEAFF.

In its sample, this clone was seen once. The chain has TRBV2 and TRBJ1-4, with D maybe TRBD1 (5 bases). Germline V CDR1 and CDR2: SNHLY, FYNNEI. The CDR3 runs to 13 residues. Trimming stripped 5 bases from V and 7 bases from J, with 11 bases between. CDR3 bases: TGTGCCAGCAGTAGCCAGGGTGTTGAAAAACTGTTTTTT. It encodes CASSSQGVEKLFF.

The V call is TRBV13, the J call TRBJ1-2, with a weak D call TRBD1 (5 bases). Germline values: CDR1 PRHDT, CDR2 FYEKMQ (reference sequence). Trimming left V 5 bases short and J 0 bases short, with 25 bases between. The CDR3 has 19 residues. As DNA, the CDR3 is TGTGCCAGCAGCCCCACCTACGCCAAGGGACGGATGGCTAACTATGGCTACACCTTC. Amino acid sequence: CASSPTYAKGRMANYGYTF.

The V and J genes are TRBV27 and TRBJ1-2, with 7 bases that match TRBD1. Germline-derived CDR1 and CDR2 are MNHEY and SMNVEV (reference sequence). Trimming took 5 bases from V and 4 from J; bases not matched to a gene: 7. This CDR3 is built from 14 residues. This CDR3 reads CASSGPDRAYGYTF. CDR3 DNA sequence: TGTGCCAGCAGTGGTCCCGACAGGGCCTATGGCTACACCTTC.

The genes are TRBV10-3 and TRBJ2-7; 16 nucleotides line up with TRBD2. Germline V lookup: CDR1 ENHRY, CDR2 SYGVKD. J lost 0 bases, V lost 5 bases, and 4 bases had no gene match. CDR3 length: 17 amino acids. The CDR3 DNA reads TGTGCCATCAGTAAGGGACTAGCGGGAGGGGGCTCCTACGAGCAGTACTTC. It encodes CAISKGLAGGGSYEQYF.

The rearrangement uses TRBV28 and TRBJ1-5, with a weak D call TRBD1 (6 bases). With 11 bases removed from V and 3 bases from J, the gap between germline ends came to 20 bases. The CDR3 is 15 amino acids. Germline loops: CDR1 MDHEN, CDR2 SYDVKM. The CDR3 region has the DNA TGTGCCGCACAAGGGGGGGGCCACCCCAATCAGCCCCAGCATTTT. This translates into CAAQGGGHPNQPQHF.

V gene TRBV19 combines with J gene TRBJ2-1; 14 bases match TRBD2. Germline V gene sequence: CDR1 LNHDA, CDR2 SQIVND (reference sequence). There are 16 residues in the CDR3. With 5 bases clipped from V and 8 bases from J, the junction kept 8 bases outside the gene matches. The CDR3 DNA is TGTGCCAGTAGTTCCGGGACTAGCGGGAGTTCCGATGAGCAGTTCTTC. It encodes CASSSGTSGSSDEQFF.

The V and J genes are TRBV5-1 and TRBJ2-7; tentatively, D is TRBD2 (6 bases). Looked up from germline, CDR1 is SGHRS and CDR2 is YFSETQ. The ends were cut back, 6 bases at V and 3 bases at J, with 25 bases in the middle. The CDR3 covers 17 residues. The DNA of the CDR3 is TGCGCCAGCACTACCGGGACTTTAAGCCTTAGAGACTACGAGCAGTACTTC. Protein sequence: CASTTGTLSLRDYEQYF.

This chain links TRBV9 with TRBJ2-1; 8 bases agree with TRBD2. V was clipped by 2 bases and J by 9 bases; unmatched bases: 10. CDR3 length: 15 residues. Germline V gene lookup returns CDR1 SGDLS and CDR2 YYNGEE. The CDR3 DNA reads TGTGCCAGCAGCGTGGCGGGAGGTGAGGCAGGTGAGCAGTTCTTC. It codes for CASSVAGGEAGEQFF. The entire variable domain, with the rest obtained from reference TRBV9 and TRBJ2-1, is as follows: DSGVTQTPKHLITATGQRVTLRCSPRSGDLSVYWYQQSLDQGLQFLIQYYNGEERAKGNILERFSAQQFPDLHSELNLSSLELGDSALYFCASSVAGGEAGEQFFGPGTRLTVL.

The sample holds one count of this clone. Other DNA variants within this sample encode the same CDR3. The chain joins TRBV29-1 to TRBJ2-7, with TRBD1 identical over 8 bases. Germline V gives CDR1 SQVTM, CDR2 ANQGSEA. Trimming took 3 bases from V and 3 from J; bases not matched to a gene: 1. The CDR3 spans 12 residues. In DNA form, the CDR3 reads TGCAGCGTTGACGGGACAGGCTACGAGCAGTACTTC. Amino acid sequence: CSVDGTGYEQYF.

The chain links TRBV6-5 to TRBJ2-3; D is uncertain. Germline V gene data show CDR1 as MNHEY and CDR2 as SVGAGI. V was trimmed by 2 bases and J by 0 bases, leaving 6 bases between them. This CDR3 contains 14 residues. The CDR3 loop is CASSYRPSTDTQYF. In nucleotides, the CDR3 is TGTGCCAGCAGTTACAGACCTAGCACAGATACGCAGTATTTT.